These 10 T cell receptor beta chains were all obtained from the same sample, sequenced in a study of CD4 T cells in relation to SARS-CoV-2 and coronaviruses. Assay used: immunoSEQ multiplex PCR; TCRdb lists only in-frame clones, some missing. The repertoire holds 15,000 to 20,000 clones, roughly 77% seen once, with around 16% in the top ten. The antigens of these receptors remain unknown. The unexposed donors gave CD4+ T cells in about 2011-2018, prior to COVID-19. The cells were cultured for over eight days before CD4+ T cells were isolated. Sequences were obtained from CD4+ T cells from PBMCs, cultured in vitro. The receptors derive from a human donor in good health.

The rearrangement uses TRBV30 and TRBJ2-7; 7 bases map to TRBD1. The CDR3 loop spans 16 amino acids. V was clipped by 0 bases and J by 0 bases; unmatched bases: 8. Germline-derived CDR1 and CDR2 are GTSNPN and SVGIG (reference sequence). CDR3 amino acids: CAWSVRGQRLSYEQYF. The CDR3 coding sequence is TGTGCCTGGAGTGTAAGGGGACAGAGACTCTCCTACGAGCAGTACTTC.

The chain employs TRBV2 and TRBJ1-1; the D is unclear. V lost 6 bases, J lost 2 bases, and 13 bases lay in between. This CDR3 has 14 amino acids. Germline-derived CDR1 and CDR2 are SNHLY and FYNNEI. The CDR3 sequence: CASRGTAINTEAFF. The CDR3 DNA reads TGTGCCAGCAGAGGTACAGCCATTAACACTGAAGCTTTCTTT.

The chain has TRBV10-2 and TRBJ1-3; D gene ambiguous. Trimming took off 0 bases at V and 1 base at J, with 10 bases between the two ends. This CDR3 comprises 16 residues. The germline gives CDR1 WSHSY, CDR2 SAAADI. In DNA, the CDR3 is TGCGCCAGCAGTGAGTCTTGGGGTACTTCTGGAAACACCATATATTTT. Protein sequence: CASSESWGTSGNTIYF.

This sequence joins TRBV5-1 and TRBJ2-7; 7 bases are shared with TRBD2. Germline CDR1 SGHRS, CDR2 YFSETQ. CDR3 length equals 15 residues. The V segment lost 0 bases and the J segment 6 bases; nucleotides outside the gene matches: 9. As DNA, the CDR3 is TGCGCCAGCAGCTTGGGCGGGAGCTCCTCAGGCGAGCAGTACTTC. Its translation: CASSLGGSSSGEQYF.

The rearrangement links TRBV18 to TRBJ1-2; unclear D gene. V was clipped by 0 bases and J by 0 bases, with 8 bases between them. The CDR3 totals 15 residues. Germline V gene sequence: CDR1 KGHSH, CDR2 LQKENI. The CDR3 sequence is CASSPPEAANYGYTF. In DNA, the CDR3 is TGTGCCAGCTCACCACCGGAGGCAGCTAACTATGGCTACACCTTC.

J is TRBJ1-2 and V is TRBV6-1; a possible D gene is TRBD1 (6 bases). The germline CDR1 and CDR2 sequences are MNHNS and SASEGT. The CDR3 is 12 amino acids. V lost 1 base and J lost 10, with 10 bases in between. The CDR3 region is CASSEGTGPYTF. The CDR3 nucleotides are TGTGCCAGCAGTGAAGGTACAGGGCCCTACACCTTC.

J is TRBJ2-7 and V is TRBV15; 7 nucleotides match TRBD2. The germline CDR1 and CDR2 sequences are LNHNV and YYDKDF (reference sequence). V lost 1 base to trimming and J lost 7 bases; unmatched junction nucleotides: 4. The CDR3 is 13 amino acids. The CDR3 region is CATSRGTSVEQYF. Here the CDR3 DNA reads TGTGCCACCAGCAGAGGTACTAGCGTAGAGCAGTACTTC.

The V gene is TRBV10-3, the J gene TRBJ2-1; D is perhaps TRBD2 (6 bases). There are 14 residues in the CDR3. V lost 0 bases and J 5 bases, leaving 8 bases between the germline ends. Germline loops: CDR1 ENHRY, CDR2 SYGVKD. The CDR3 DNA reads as TGTGCCATCAGTGAGTCAGCGGGTGACAATGAGCAGTTCTTC. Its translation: CAISESAGDNEQFF.

Written as DNA, the CDR3 is TGCGCCAGCAGCCAAGTATCTAGCTCTGGAAACACCATATATTTT. This translates into CASSQVSSSGNTIYF. The chain employs TRBV4-1 and TRBJ1-3; D unresolved. Germline loops: CDR1 MGHRA, CDR2 YSYEKL. The CDR3 is made up of 15 amino acids. V was trimmed by 1 base and J by 0 bases, leaving 7 bases between them.

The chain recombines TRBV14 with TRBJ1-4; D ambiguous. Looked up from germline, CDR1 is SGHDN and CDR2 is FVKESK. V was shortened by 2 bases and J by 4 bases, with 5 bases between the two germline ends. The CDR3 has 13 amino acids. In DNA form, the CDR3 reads TGTGCCAGCAGCCAATCGAGTAATGAAAAACTGTTTTTT. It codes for CASSQSSNEKLFF.